This is a list of T cell receptor beta chains from one sample in a study of cytomegalovirus exposure and HLA in healthy donors. Using immunoSEQ multiplex PCR, the repertoire was profiled, and TCRdb retains in-frame clones only, with some absent. The sample has under 200,000 clones, over 65% seen once. Specimen: PBMCs. Source of these receptors: a woman aged 40 to 50 in good health and CMV-seropositive. CDR3s include the opening cysteine and the closing phenylalanine or tryptophan. D genes are given only for firm matches. Clone sizes are given selectively: once, few, many, or a class where the clone is expanded.

d_gene | abundance | j_gene | v_gene | CDR3nt | CDR3aa
NA | NA | TRBJ2-3 | TRBV11-2 | TGTGCCAGCAGCTCTAGCGACACCCTCCCGGATTGCCAGTATTTT | CASSSSDTLPDCQYF
TRBD1 | NA | TRBJ1-1 | TRBV6-5 | TGTGCCAGCGGACAGGGACTTGGCACTGAAGCTTTCTTT | CASGQGLGTEAFF
TRBD2 | NA | TRBJ2-7 | TRBV5-1 | TGCGCCAGCAGCTCGCCTAGCGGGGCCTCCTCCTACGAGCAGTACTTC | CASSSPSGASSYEQYF
NA | few | TRBJ1-3 | TRBV4-3 | TGCGCCAGCAGCCAAGGAGAGGACTCTGGAAACACCATATATTTT | CASSQGEDSGNTIYF
NA | few | TRBJ2-3 | TRBV6-4 | TGTGCCAGCAGTGACTTCCAGGGTTCAAGGTATTTT | CASSDFQGSRYF
NA | NA | TRBJ2-7 | TRBV6-4 | TGTGCCAGCAGTGGCAGGTTTTCGTACGAGCAGTACTTC | CASSGRFSYEQYF
NA | NA | TRBJ1-4 | TRBV28 | TGTGCCAGCAGTCCGGGAGGGCGGAATGAAAAACTGTTTTTT | CASSPGGRNEKLFF
TRBD1 | few | TRBJ1-4 | TRBV2 | TGTGCCGTAACTGTGGACAGGGCTCTTGAAAAACTGTTTTTT | CAVTVDRALEKLFF
TRBD1 | NA | TRBJ1-6 | TRBV5-1 | TGCGCCAGCAGCTTGGAGGGACAGGGGACTTCCTATAATTCACCCCTCCACTTT | CASSLEGQGTSYNSPLHF
TRBD1 | NA | TRBJ1-3 | TRBV7-2 | TGTGCCAGCAGCTTAAGCCAGGGGGGTACTGGAAACACCATATATTTT | CASSLSQGGTGNTIYF
NA | NA | TRBJ2-2 | TRBV25-1 | TGTGCCAGCAGTGTCTCGGGTTCCCGGGAGCTGTTTTTT | CASSVSGSRELFF
NA | few | TRBJ2-7 | TRBV9 | TGTGCCAGCAGCGGAGGTGGTAACGCAGGGGCCTACTACGAGCAGTACTTC | CASSGGGNAGAYYEQYF
TRBD1 | NA | TRBJ1-2 | TRBV5-4 | TGTGCCAGCAGCTTGGTTTATCGACAGGGGGCTTGGGGCTACACCTTC | CASSLVYRQGAWGYTF
NA | NA | TRBJ1-3 | TRBV11-2 | TGTGCCAGCAGCCCCAGGGGAGCTGGAAACACCATATATTTT | CASSPRGAGNTIYF
TRBD1 | NA | TRBJ1-6 | TRBV4-1 | TGCGCCAGCAGCCAAGACAGGGGGCGCTTCCATAATTCACCCCTCCACTTT | CASSQDRGRFHNSPLHF
TRBD2 | NA | TRBJ2-1 | TRBV5-1 | TGCGCCAGCAGCTTGCTAGCGGGGGACCGGGATGAGCAGTTCTTC | CASSLLAGDRDEQFF
TRBD1 | NA | TRBJ2-3 | TRBV28 | TGTGCCAGCAGCCCCGGGACAGGGGTCACAGATACGCAGTATTTT | CASSPGTGVTDTQYF
NA | NA | TRBJ1-4 | TRBV2 | TGTGCCAGCAGAGGTACAGGGAAGGGTGGTGAAAAACTGTTTTTT | CASRGTGKGGEKLFF
NA | few | TRBJ1-1 | TRBV28 | TGTGCCAGCAGTCCGTCGGACAGGAACACTGAAGCTTTCTTT | CASSPSDRNTEAFF
TRBD2 | NA | TRBJ2-3 | TRBV6-5 | TGTGCCAGCAGTTACACGACTAGCGGGGGAGGAGATACGCAGTATTTT | CASSYTTSGGGDTQYF
NA | few | TRBJ2-1 | TRBV10-3 | TGTGCCATCAGCGTACCCCGGGGACAAGGTAGGAATGAGCAGTTCTTC | CAISVPRGQGRNEQFF
NA | NA | TRBJ1-5 | TRBV10-3 | TGTGCCACCGCTTTGGCAGATAATCAGCCCCAGCATTTT | CATALADNQPQHF
TRBD1 | NA | TRBJ1-3 | TRBV9 | TGTGCCAGCAGCCCCCTGGAGGGGGCTCCTGGAAACACCATATATTTT | CASSPLEGAPGNTIYF
TRBD1 | NA | TRBJ1-4 | TRBV7-9 | TGTTCCGGCCGGGACAGGGAGGTTAAGGGATATGAAAAACTGTTTTTT | CSGRDREVKGYEKLFF
TRBD2 | few | TRBJ2-5 | TRBV28 | TGTGCCAGCAGCCCCCTAGGTGATAGCGGGGAGACCCAGTACTTC | CASSPLGDSGETQYF
NA | NA | TRBJ1-5 | TRBV19 | TGTGCCAGTAGTCACCAGGGGCCCCAGAATTTT | CASSHQGPQNF
TRBD1 | NA | TRBJ1-2 | TRBV7-9 | TGTGCCAGCAGCCAGACAGGGGGTAGTGGCTACACCTTC | CASSQTGGSGYTF
NA | NA | TRBJ2-5 | TRBV2 | TGTGCCAGCAGTGAAAGGGACTGCCAGTACTTC | CASSERDCQYF
NA | NA | TRBJ2-7 | TRBV4-1 | TGCGCCAGCAGCCAGCGGAGGGGCAGGGGGACTCACGAGCAGTACTTC | CASSQRRGRGTHEQYF
NA | few | TRBJ2-5 | TRBV18 | TGTGCCAGCTCACCAATCTTGGAGACCCAGTACTTC | CASSPILETQYF
NA | NA | TRBJ1-5 | TRBV14 | TGTGCCAGCAGCCAATCGGGGGGTGGCAATCAGCCCCAGCATTTT | CASSQSGGGNQPQHF
NA | once | TRBJ2-7 | TRBV30 | TGTGCCTGGAGTGTACGCTCTCTCATTCACCGGGACTACGAGCAGTACTTC | CAWSVRSLIHRDYEQYF
TRBD1 | NA | TRBJ2-5 | TRBV19 | TGTGCCAGTAGTACGGGACAGGGCCAAGAGACCCAGTACTTC | CASSTGQGQETQYF
TRBD1 | NA | TRBJ2-7 | TRBV13 | TGTGCCAGCAGCTGGTCTCAGGGGGCGGCCTACGAGCAGTACTTC | CASSWSQGAAYEQYF
TRBD1 | once | TRBJ2-7 | TRBV7-2 | TGTGCCAGCAGCTTCGAGGGACAGAGCTCCTACGAGCAGTACTTC | CASSFEGQSSYEQYF
NA | NA | TRBJ2-3 | TRBV9 | TGTGCCAGCAGCGTAGGGGGGGATATGCTCACAGATACGCAGTATTTT | CASSVGGDMLTDTQYF
TRBD2 | few | TRBJ2-7 | TRBV18 | TGTGCCAGCTCACCTCTACCTTCTCGGGGGGAGGCGGACGAGCAGTACTTC | CASSPLPSRGEADEQYF
NA | once | TRBJ1-1 | TRBV7-2 | TGTGCCAGCAGCTCTTACAGGATGAACACTGAAGCTTTCTTT | CASSSYRMNTEAFF
TRBD2 | NA | TRBJ2-5 | TRBV29-1 | TGCAGCTCGAGCGGGAGGGCCGTAGAGACCCAGTACTTC | CSSSGRAVETQYF
TRBD2 | NA | TRBJ2-2 | TRBV9 | TGTGCCAGCAGCCGACTAGCGGGGGTGATGAACACCGGGGAGCTGTTTTTT | CASSRLAGVMNTGELFF
TRBD2 | NA | TRBJ2-2 | TRBV7-6 | TGTGCCAGCAGCTTATTGCACCTAGCGGGAGGGATCGGGGAGCTGTTTTTT | CASSLLHLAGGIGELFF
NA | NA | TRBJ2-5 | TRBV18 | TGTGCCAGCTCACGGAACAGGGCTGAGACCCAGTACTTC | CASSRNRAETQYF
TRBD1 | NA | TRBJ1-4 | TRBV9 | TGTGCCAGCAGCCCCGGGACAGGAGGGGAAAAACTGTTTTTT | CASSPGTGGEKLFF
NA | NA | TRBJ2-5 | TRBV29-1 | TGCAGCGTAGCGAAACAAGAGACCCAGTACTTC | CSVAKQETQYF
NA | NA | TRBJ1-1 | TRBV19 | TGTGCCAGTAGTGAAGACAGGATGAACACTGAAGCTTTCTTT | CASSEDRMNTEAFF
TRBD1 | NA | TRBJ1-2 | TRBV9 | TGTGCCAGCAGCGTGATTGGGACAGGGTTAGGCTACACCTTC | CASSVIGTGLGYTF
NA | NA | TRBJ2-3 | TRBV7-9 | TGTGCCAGCAGCTCGCACGACTTGGTTAACACAGATACGCAGTATTTT | CASSSHDLVNTDTQYF
NA | NA | TRBJ2-5 | TRBV6-1 | TGTGCCAGCAATCCAATGGGGCAGGGGGAGACCCAGTACTTC | CASNPMGQGETQYF